This T cell receptor beta chain was captured by sequencing in a study of cytomegalovirus exposure and HLA in healthy donors. The PCR made use of 60 Vbeta and 13 Jbeta primers. Clones were read by immunoSEQ multiplex PCR, and TCRdb kept only the in-frame ones, dropping some. The sample holds over 150,000 clones; 80% to 90% are singletons and the top ten take about 7%. The V segment lost 0 bases and the J segment 1 base; nucleotides outside the gene matches: 5. The CDR3 sequence is 18 residues long. Per germline, CDR1 LNHNV and CDR2 YYDKDF (reference sequence). This receptor was identified in a woman in her 30s in good health and CMV-seropositive. This rearrangement joins TRBV15 to TRBJ2-2; 10 bases are shared with TRBD2. Sequences were obtained from PBMCs. The CDR3 region is CATSRDPPSGGNTGELFF. The DNA for the CDR3 is TGTGCCACCAGCAGAGATCCCCCTAGCGGGGGGAACACCGGGGAGCTGTTTTTT.